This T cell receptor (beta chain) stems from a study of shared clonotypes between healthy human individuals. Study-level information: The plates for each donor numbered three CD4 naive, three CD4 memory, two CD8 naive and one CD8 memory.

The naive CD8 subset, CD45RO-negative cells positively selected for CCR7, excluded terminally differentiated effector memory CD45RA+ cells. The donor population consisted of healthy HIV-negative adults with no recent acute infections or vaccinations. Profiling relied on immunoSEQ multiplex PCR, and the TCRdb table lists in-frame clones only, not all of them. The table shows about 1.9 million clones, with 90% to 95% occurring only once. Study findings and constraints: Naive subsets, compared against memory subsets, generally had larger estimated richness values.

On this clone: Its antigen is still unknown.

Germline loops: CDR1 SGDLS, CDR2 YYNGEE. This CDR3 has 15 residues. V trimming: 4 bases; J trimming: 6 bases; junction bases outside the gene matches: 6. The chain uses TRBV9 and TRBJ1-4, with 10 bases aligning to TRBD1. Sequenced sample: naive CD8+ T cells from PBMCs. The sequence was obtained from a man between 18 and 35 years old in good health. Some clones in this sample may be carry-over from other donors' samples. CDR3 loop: CASSRGQGFDEKLFF. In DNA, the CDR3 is TGTGCCAGCAGCAGGGGACAGGGGTTTGATGAAAAACTGTTTTTT.